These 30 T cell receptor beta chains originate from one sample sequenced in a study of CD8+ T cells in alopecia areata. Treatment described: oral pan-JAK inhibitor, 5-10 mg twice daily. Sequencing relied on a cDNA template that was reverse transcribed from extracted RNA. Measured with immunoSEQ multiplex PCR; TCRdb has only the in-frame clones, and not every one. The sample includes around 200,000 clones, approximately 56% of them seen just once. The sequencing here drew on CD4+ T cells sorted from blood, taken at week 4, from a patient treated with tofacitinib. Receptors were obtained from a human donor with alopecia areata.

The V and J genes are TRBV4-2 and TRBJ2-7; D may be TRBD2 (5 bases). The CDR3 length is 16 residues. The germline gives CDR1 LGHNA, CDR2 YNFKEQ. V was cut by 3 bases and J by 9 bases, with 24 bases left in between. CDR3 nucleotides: TGTGCCAGCAGCCATTGGAGGAACAGCACCTACGAGTGGCAGTACTTC. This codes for CASSHWRNSTYEWQYF.

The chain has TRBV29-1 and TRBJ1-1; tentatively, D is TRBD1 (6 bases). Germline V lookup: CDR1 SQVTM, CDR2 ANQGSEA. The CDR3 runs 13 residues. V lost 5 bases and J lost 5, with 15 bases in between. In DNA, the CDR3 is TGCAGCGTTACTTACAGGGCGGGGACTGAAGCTTTCTTT. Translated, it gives CSVTYRAGTEAFF.

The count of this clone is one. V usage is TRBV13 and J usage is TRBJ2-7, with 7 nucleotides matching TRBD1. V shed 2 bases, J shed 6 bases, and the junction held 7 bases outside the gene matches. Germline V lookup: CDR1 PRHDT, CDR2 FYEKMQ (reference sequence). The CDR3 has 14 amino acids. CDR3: CASSLRSGTVEQYF. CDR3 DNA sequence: TGTGCCAGCAGCTTAAGGTCGGGGACAGTCGAGCAGTACTTC.

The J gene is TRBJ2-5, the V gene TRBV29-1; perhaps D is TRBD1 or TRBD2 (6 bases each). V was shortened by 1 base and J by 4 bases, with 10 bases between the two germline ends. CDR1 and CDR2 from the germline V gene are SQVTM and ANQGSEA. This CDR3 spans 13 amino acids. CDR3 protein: CSVEVGGGETQYF. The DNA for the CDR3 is TGCAGCGTTGAAGTAGGAGGGGGAGAGACCCAGTACTTC.

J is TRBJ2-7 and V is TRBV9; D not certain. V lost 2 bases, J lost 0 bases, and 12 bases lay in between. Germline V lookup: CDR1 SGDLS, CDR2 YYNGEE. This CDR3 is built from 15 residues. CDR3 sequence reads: CASSVRAVSSYEQYF. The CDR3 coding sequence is TGTGCCAGCAGCGTCCGGGCGGTTAGCTCCTACGAGCAGTACTTC.

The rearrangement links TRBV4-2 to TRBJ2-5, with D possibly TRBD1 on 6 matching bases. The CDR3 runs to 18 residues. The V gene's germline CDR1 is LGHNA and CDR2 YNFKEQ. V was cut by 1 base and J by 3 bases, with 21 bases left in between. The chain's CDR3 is CASSQVDMGSAGEETQYF. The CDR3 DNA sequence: TGTGCCAGCAGCCAAGTAGACATGGGATCCGCAGGGGAAGAGACCCAGTACTTC.

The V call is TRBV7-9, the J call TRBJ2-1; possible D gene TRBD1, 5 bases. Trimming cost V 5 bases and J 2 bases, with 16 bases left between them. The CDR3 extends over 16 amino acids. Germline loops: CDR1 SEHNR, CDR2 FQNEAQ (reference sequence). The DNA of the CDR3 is TGTGCCAGCAGCCACCAGGGCAGGGTGACCTACAATGAGCAGTTCTTC. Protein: CASSHQGRVTYNEQFF.

The CDR3 coding sequence is TGTGCCAGCAGCGGGGGGACAGGGGCTCCGAACACTGAAGCTTTCTTT. Residues: CASSGGTGAPNTEAFF. The chain has TRBV25-1 and TRBJ1-1, with TRBD1 matching 10 bases. This CDR3 contains 16 residues. Per germline, CDR1 MGHDK and CDR2 SYGVNS. The ends lost 6 bases at V and 1 base at J; junction bases unmatched: 8. Full variable domain (outside the CDR3, taken from reference TRBV25-1 and TRBJ1-1): EADIYQTPRYLVIGTGKKITLECSQTMGHDKMYWYQQDPGMELHLIHYSYGVNSTEKGDLSSESTVSRIRTEHFPLTLESARPSHTSQYLCASSGGTGAPNTEAFFGQGTRLTVV.

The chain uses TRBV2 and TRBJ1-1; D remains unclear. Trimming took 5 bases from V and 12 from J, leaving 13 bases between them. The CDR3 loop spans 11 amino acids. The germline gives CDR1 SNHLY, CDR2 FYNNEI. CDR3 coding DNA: TGTGCCAGCAGTTCTCCCCCGTTTACTTTCTTT. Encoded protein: CASSSPPFTFF.

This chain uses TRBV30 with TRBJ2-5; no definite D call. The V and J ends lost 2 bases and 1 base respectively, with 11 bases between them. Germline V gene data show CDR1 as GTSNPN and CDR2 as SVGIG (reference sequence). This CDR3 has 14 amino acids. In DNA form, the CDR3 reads TGTGCCTGGAGTTACAAGCTCTCCCAAGAGACCCAGTACTTC. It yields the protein CAWSYKLSQETQYF.

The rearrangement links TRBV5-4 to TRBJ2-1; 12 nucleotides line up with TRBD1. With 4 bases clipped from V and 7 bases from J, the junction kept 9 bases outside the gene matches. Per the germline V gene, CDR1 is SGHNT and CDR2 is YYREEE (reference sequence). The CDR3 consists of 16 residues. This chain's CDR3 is CASSAVPGQGANEQFF. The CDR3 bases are TGTGCCAGCAGCGCGGTCCCGGGACAGGGGGCGAATGAGCAGTTCTTC. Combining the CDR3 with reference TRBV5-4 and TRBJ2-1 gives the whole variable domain ETGVTQSPTHLIKTRGQQVTLRCSSQSGHNTVSWYQQALGQGPQFIFQYYREEENGRGNFPPRFSGLQFPNYSSELNVNALELDDSALYLCASSAVPGQGANEQFFGPGTRLTVL.

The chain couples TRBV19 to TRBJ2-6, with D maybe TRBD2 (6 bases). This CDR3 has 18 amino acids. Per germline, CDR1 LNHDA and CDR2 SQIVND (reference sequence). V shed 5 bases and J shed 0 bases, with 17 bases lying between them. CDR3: CASSPVGGGSSGANVLTF. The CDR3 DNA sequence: TGTGCCAGTAGTCCGGTGGGGGGAGGCAGCTCTGGGGCCAACGTCCTGACTTTC.

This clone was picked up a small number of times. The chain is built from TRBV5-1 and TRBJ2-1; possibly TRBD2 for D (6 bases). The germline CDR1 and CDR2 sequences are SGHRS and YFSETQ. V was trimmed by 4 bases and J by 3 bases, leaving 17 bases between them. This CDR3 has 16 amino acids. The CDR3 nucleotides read TGCGCCAGCAGCCTCTCGCGGGAAAGGGTCTACAATGAGCAGTTCTTC. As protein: CASSLSRERVYNEQFF.

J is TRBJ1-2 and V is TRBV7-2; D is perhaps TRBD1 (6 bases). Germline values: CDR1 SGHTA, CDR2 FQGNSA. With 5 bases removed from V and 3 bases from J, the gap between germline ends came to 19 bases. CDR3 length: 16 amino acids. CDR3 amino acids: CASSPTTRGLDYGYTF. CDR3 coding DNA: TGTGCCAGCAGCCCAACAACAAGGGGGTTGGACTATGGCTACACCTTC.

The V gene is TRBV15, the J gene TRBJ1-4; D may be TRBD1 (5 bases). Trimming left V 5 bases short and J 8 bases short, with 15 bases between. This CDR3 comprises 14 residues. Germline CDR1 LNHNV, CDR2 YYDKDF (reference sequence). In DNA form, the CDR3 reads TGTGCCACCAGCGGGGCCTCATCAACGGAAAAACTGTTTTTT. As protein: CATSGASSTEKLFF.

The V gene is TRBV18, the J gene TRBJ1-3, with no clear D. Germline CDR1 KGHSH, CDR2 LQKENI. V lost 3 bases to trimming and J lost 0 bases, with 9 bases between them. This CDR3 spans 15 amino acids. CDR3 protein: CASSPSRNSGNTIYF. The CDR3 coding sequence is TGTGCCAGCTCACCGTCCCGAAACTCTGGAAACACCATATATTTT.

CDR3 amino acids: CAWSVSGDEQYF. In DNA form, the CDR3 reads TGTGCCTGGAGTGTCTCGGGGGACGAGCAGTACTTC. This rearrangement joins TRBV30 to TRBJ2-7, with a weak D call TRBD2 (6 bases). The V and J ends lost 0 bases and 5 bases respectively, with 8 bases between them. CDR1 is GTSNPN, CDR2 SVGIG, per germline (reference sequence). This CDR3 comprises 12 residues.

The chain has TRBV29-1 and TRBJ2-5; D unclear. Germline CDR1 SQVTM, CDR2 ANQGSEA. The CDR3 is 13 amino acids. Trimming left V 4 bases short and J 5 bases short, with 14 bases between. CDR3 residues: CSVVGYQGETQYF. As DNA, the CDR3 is TGCAGCGTTGTGGGGTACCAAGGCGAGACCCAGTACTTC.

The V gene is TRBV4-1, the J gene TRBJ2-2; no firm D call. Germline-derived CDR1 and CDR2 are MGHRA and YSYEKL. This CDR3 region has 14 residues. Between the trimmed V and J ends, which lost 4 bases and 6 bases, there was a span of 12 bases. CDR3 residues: CASSRDRNAGELFF. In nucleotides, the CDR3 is TGCGCCAGCAGCCGAGACCGTAACGCCGGGGAGCTGTTTTTT.

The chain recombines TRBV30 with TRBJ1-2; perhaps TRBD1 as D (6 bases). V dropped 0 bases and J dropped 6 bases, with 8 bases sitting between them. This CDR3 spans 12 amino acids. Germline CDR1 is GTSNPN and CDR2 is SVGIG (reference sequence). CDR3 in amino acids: CAWSVGGNGYTF. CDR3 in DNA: TGTGCCTGGAGTGTAGGGGGTAATGGCTACACCTTC.

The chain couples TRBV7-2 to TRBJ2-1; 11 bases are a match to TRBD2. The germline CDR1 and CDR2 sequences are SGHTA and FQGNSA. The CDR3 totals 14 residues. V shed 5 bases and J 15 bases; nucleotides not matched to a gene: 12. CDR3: CASSPPTSGASLFF. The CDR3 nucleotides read TGTGCCAGCAGCCCTCCGACTAGCGGGGCTTCCCTGTTCTTC.

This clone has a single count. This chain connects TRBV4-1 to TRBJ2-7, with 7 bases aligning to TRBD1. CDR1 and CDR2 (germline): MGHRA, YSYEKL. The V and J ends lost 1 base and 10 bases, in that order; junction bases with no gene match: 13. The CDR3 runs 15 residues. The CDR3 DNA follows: TGCGCCAGCAGCCAAGGGGGACAGTCCGTGGTCGGTCAGTACTTC. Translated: CASSQGGQSVVGQYF.

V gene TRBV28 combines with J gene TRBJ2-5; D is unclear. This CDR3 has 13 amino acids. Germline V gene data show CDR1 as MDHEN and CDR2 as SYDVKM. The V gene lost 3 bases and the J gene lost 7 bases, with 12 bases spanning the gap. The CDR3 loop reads CASSLPGWGTQYF. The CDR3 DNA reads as TGTGCCAGCAGTTTGCCAGGCTGGGGGACCCAGTACTTC.

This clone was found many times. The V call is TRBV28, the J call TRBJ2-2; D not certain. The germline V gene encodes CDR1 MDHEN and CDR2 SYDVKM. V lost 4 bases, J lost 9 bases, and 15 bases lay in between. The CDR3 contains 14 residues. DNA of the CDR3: TGTGCCAGCAGTTCATCCTCTATTCTGCGGGAGCTGTTTTTT. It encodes CASSSSSILRELFF.

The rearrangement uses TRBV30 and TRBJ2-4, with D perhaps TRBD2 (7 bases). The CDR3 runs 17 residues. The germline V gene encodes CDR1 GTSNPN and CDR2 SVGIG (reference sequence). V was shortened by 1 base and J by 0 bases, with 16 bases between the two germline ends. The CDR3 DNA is TGTGCCTGGAGTGGAGGGGCCGGGGGGCTAGCCAAAAACATTCAGTACTTC. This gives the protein CAWSGGAGGLAKNIQYF.

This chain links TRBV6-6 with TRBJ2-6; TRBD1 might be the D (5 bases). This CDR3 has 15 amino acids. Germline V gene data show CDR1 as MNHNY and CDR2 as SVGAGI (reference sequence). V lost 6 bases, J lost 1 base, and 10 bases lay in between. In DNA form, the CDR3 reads TGTGCCAGCAGCCACTCAGGGTCTGGGGCCAACGTCCTGACTTTC. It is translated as CASSHSGSGANVLTF.

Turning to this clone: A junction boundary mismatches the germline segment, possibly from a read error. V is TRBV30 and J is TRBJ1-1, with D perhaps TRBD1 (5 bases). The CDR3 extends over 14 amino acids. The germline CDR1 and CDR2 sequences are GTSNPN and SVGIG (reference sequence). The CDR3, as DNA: TGTGCCTGGGACCGGGGGGGGATGAACAGTCTTGTAGTCTTT. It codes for CAWDRGGMNSLVVF. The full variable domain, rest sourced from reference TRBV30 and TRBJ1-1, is SQTIHQWPATLVQPVGSPLSLECTVEGTSNPNLYWYRQAAGRGLQLLFYSVGIGQISSEVPQNLSASRPQDRQFILSSKKLLLSDSGFYLCAWDRGGMNSLVVFGQGTRLTVV.

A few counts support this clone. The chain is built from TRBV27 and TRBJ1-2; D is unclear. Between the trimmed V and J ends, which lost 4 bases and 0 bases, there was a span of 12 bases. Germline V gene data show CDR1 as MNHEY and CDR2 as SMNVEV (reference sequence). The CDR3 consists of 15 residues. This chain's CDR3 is CASSSPQAANYGYTF. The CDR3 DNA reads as TGTGCCAGCAGTTCACCTCAAGCGGCTAACTATGGCTACACCTTC.

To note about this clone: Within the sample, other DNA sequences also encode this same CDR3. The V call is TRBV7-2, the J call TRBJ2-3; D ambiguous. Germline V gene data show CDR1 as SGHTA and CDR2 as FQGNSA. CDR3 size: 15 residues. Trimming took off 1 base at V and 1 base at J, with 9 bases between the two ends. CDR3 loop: CASSLGGRGTDTQYF. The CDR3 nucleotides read TGTGCCAGCAGCTTAGGGGGTCGGGGCACAGATACGCAGTATTTT.

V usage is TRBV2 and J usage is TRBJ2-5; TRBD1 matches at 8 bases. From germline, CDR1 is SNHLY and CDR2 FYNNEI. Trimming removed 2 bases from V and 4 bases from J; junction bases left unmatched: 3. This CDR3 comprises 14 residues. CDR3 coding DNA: TGTGCCAGCAGTGAAAGACAGGGGAGAGAGACCCAGTACTTC. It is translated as CASSERQGRETQYF.